This T cell receptor (beta chain) was sequenced during a study of T cells in Graves' hyperthyroidism and ophthalmopathy (dated by TCRdb to between 2018 and 2021). Study-level background: Peripheral blood was sampled at the time of initial diagnosis, prior to any treatment. The study also compared thyroid tissue and blood T-cell repertoires from roughly six Graves' hyperthyroidism patients. TCR Vbeta CDR3 sequencing of 135 peripheral blood samples (43 ophthalmopathy, 70 to 85 hyperthyroidism and roughly 17 progressor patients) is reported in the paper. After blood sampling, hyperthyroidism patients were treated with methimazole at a starting dose of 30 mg daily, and ophthalmopathy patients were treated with high-dose intravenous methylprednisolone. TCR V-J signatures able to tell the groups apart were searched for in a discovery cohort of 95 or so patients, of whom around 43 had Graves' ophthalmopathy and 57 had stable Graves' hyperthyroidism. Prospective prediction of ophthalmopathy was tested in an independent validation cohort of 18 to 20 hyperthyroidism patients and 17 patients who later progressed to ophthalmopathy. The roughly 90 discovery patients were divided at random into training and test sets in a 7:3 ratio. Broad study findings and their caveats: Sample size was not statistically predetermined, and investigators were not blinded to group allocation. A model built on a 13 V-J signature distinguished ophthalmopathy from stable hyperthyroidism, reaching 85% to 90% sensitivity and 81.08% specificity in cross-validation and 80%/75% in testing. Blood samples also contained most of the expanded thyroid clonotypes (frequency above 0.001), which suggests that blood repertoires may reflect thyroid immune responses. In validation, progression to ophthalmopathy was predicted by the model with 70.59% sensitivity and under 85% specificity, a median of approximately 6.5 months before onset.

A few counts support this clonotype. Its antigen remains undetermined. Qualities for individual bases were not recorded, and no much larger clone is one base off. TCR beta CDR3 regions were amplified from RNA transcripts. A first-round RT-PCR of the TCR CDR3 used the HTBI primer set with the Qiagen OneStep RT-PCR kit. The libraries were constructed in a second round of multiplex PCR and then size-selected and purified. Paired-end sequencing of the libraries was performed with 100 bp reads on an Illumina HiSeq2000. As for the original processing: SOAPnuke was used to process the raw data, removing reads that contained adapters or uncalled bases, had a mean Phred below 15, or lacked an exact match to the constant primer or identifier. High-quality paired reads were merged with COPE v1.2.5, and unique nucleotide sequences were defined as clonotypes. Clonotypes were aligned to IMGT TRBV, TRBD and TRBJ reference segments using MiTCR v1.1. Only V-J combinations with frequency above 0.0001, covering about 99% of repertoires, were analysed. A TCS score was defined as the ratio of F50 (clonal expansion) to E x V (chaos), with BLOSUM62-based TCRdist applied between CDR3 peptides within each V-J. Welch's t-statistics and random forest reduced 500 to 550 V-J features to 13, which were used in a naive Bayes classifier (R e1071). The similarity between thyroid and blood repertoires was quantified using the Morisita-Horn index. TCRdb itself trimmed the public reads at Q25 with fastp, ran MiXCR and retained productive beta chains. Duplicate CDR3 protein sequences are folded into a single record with the most common DNA and genes. The V and J calls, along with clone size, are taken from TCRdb and not from the paper's own processing. The sample includes about 840,000 distinct CDR3 sequences, with roughly 40% observed a single time. The ten largest clones add up to approximately 8.7% of the sample.

Stable Graves' hyperthyroidism was defined as no progression to ophthalmopathy during 18 months of follow-up. The hyperthyroidism patients were between 18 and 65 years old and newly diagnosed, with a disease duration of less than 2 months. The study excluded patients with uncontrolled infections, other autoimmune diseases, pregnancy or lactation. Diagnoses were based on clinical symptoms, serum thyroxine and TRAb, thyroid ultrasound and orbital computed tomography. PBMCs were separated from approximately 10 ml of fresh peripheral blood using Ficoll-Paque density gradient centrifugation. Total RNA was extracted with Trizol reagent, and quality was checked on an Agilent 2100 Bioanalyzer. The CDR3 measures 15 amino acids from cysteine to phenylalanine. Solely the CDR3 DNA is kept, with 45 bases framed from the first base. CDR1 and CDR2 were assigned from the germline V gene as MNHNS and SASEGT. Trimming leaves V shorter by 2 bases and J shorter by 5 bases, with the junction holding 8 bases beyond the gene matches.

The chain joins TRBV6-1 to TRBJ2-5; TRBD1 fits 7 bases in the junction. The specimen was blood. The receptor's source is a man between 18 and 29 years old with Graves' hyperthyroidism. CDR3 protein: CASSEPTQGTETQYF. The DNA sequence reads TGTGCCAGCAGTGAACCTACACAGGGGACGGAGACCCAGTACTTC.